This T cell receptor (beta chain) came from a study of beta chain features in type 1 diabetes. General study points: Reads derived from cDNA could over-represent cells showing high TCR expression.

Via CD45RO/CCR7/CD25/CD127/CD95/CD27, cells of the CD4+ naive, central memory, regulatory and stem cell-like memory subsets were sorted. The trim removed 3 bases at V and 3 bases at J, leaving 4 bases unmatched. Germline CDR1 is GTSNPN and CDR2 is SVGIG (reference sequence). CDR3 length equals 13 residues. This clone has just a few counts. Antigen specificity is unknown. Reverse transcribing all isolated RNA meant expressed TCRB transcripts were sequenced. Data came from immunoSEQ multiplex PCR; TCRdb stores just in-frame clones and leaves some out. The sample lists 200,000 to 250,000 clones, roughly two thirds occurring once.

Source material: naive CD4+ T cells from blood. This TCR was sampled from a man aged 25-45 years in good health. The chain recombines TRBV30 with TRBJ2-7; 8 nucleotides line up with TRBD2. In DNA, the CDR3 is TGTGCCTGGAGCACCGGGACTAGCTACGAGCAGTACTTC. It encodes CAWSTGTSYEQYF.